This entry lists 8 T cell receptor beta chains sequenced from one sample in a study of metastatic and nonmetastatic thyroid tumors. The entire patient cohort was treatment-naive prior to thyroid surgery. TCRdb re-processed the PCR reads through MiXCR. Of about 20,000 clones listed, 12% were seen once; the top ten hold approximately 6.2%. What was sequenced was blood. The receptors were sampled from a male donor with papillary thyroid cancer or a benign thyroid nodule (not recorded which). Some clones in this sample may be carry-over from other donors' samples.

This clone was recorded many times. The chain carries TRBV5-1 and TRBJ1-3, with D unresolved. Trimming left V 0 bases short and J 0 bases short, with 10 bases between. Germline lookup yields CDR1 SGHRS and CDR2 YFSETQ. The CDR3 has 16 residues. The CDR3 region is CASSLEGTFSGNTIYF. The DNA for the CDR3 is TGCGCCAGCAGCTTGGAGGGCACATTCTCTGGAAACACCATATATTTT.

This clone came up many times. The sample carries other DNA sequences with the same CDR3. The V and J genes are TRBV11-2 and TRBJ2-7; no reliable D call. The germline CDR1 and CDR2 sequences are SGHAT and FQNNGV. The CDR3 totals 14 residues. Trimming shortened V by 6 bases and J by 6 bases, and 18 bases separated the two germline ends. The CDR3 region has the DNA TGTGCCAGCAGGGAGAGGCAGGTGTCGCGCGAGCAGTACTTC. This translates into CASRERQVSREQYF.

This clone is classed as medium-sized. The J gene is TRBJ2-6, the V gene TRBV6-5; D unclear. This CDR3 region has 15 residues. Germline V gives CDR1 MNHEY, CDR2 SVGAGI. The V gene lost 2 bases and the J gene lost 0 bases, with 5 bases spanning the gap. The CDR3: CASSYPSSGANVLTF. CDR3 bases: TGTGCCAGCAGTTACCCCAGCTCTGGGGCCAACGTCCTGACTTTC.

This clone showed up just a few times. CDR3 DNA sequence: TGTGCCAGCAGTCAAAGGGGAGACAATGAGCAGTTCTTC. Encoded protein: CASSQRGDNEQFF. V usage is TRBV27 and J usage is TRBJ2-1; D may be TRBD1 or TRBD2 (5 bases each). Trimming took off 5 bases at V and 5 bases at J, with 10 bases between the two ends. Germline V gives CDR1 MNHEY, CDR2 SMNVEV (reference sequence). This CDR3 region has 13 residues.

This clone is judged medium-sized. The chain carries TRBV28 and TRBJ1-3; TRBD1 agrees at 7 bases. The CDR3 sequence is 16 residues long. Germline-derived CDR1 and CDR2 are MDHEN and SYDVKM. V was clipped by 5 bases and J by 0 bases; unmatched bases: 7. The CDR3: CASSLPGGYSGNTIYF. DNA of the CDR3: TGTGCCAGCAGTCTCCCAGGGGGGTACTCTGGAAACACCATATATTTT.

This clone was detected ten times or more. The gene calls are TRBV28 and TRBJ2-1; a weak D match, TRBD2 (6 bases). The germline gives CDR1 MDHEN, CDR2 SYDVKM. The V end was cut by 6 bases, the J end by 8 bases, with 20 bases between. There are 15 residues in the CDR3. The CDR3: CASSLWDRRAYEQFF. The CDR3 DNA follows: TGTGCCAGCAGCCTATGGGATAGGAGGGCCTATGAGCAGTTCTTC.

The rearrangement links TRBV5-1 to TRBJ1-1; maybe TRBD1 (5 bases). Germline CDR1 SGHRS, CDR2 YFSETQ. The CDR3 runs to 14 residues. The V end was cut by 6 bases, the J end by 1 base, with 13 bases between. The CDR3 region has the DNA TGCGCCAGCATCCCCGGACAAAGGAACACTGAAGCTTTCTTT. Translation gives CASIPGQRNTEAFF.

By proportion, this clone is medium-sized (0.01 to 0.1%). The CDR3 here is CASSLGGILSEQYF. The CDR3 DNA sequence: TGTGCCAGCAGTTTAGGGGGGATTCTCTCCGAGCAGTACTTC. The chain uses TRBV27 and TRBJ2-7; maybe TRBD2 (6 bases). The CDR3 consists of 14 residues. Trimming removed 2 bases at V and 6 bases at J, with 14 bases between. Germline values: CDR1 MNHEY, CDR2 SMNVEV (reference sequence).